This section outlines one T cell receptor (beta chain) sequence together with its context. The sample belongs to a study of blood T cells in healthy people across ages. Using a J-beta primer mix together with a sample-barcoded 5' primer, a second PCR was run for roughly 6 to 12 cycles. Via MiXCR, TCRdb re-called the 5' RACE reads, giving one row per CDR3 protein. The table lists 650,000 to 800,000 distinct CDR3 sequences, 52% of them singletons. Sequenced input: blood. The receptor comes from a woman older than 75 in good health.

The CDR3 coding sequence is TGTGCCAGCAGCTTAGTTGGGGCAATGAACACTGAAGCTTTCTTT. Translated: CASSLVGAMNTEAFF. The V and J genes are TRBV7-8 and TRBJ1-1; possibly TRBD1 for D (5 bases). This CDR3 is built from 15 residues. V dropped 1 base and J dropped 0 bases, with 9 bases sitting between them. Per the germline V gene, CDR1 is SGHVS and CDR2 is FQNEAQ.